Listed here are 10 T cell receptor beta chains from one sample, sequenced in a study of blood T cell repertoires in COVID-19. Repertoires were generated with immunoSEQ multiplex PCR, while TCRdb's copy carries only in-frame clones and drops some. Found here are 150,000 to 200,000 clones, 84% of them singletons; the top ten hold 13% to 15%. Sequencing used peripheral blood. The receptors here all came from a young man with active or convalescent COVID-19.

This sequence joins TRBV5-5 and TRBJ1-6; possible D gene TRBD1, 5 bases. Germline CDR1 reads SGHKS; CDR2 reads YYEKEE (reference sequence). V was cut by 6 bases and J by 7 bases, with 17 bases left in between. The CDR3 is 15 amino acids. The CDR3 is CASTPSGVRNSPLHF. DNA for the CDR3: TGTGCCAGCACCCCGTCGGGGGTTAGAAATTCACCCCTCCACTTT.

Written as DNA, the CDR3 is TGTGCCAGCAGCTCCCTTCTCGCCAACAGGGGGACTGAAGCTTTCTTT. This translates into CASSSLLANRGTEAFF. J is TRBJ1-1 and V is TRBV28, with 8 nucleotides matching TRBD1. CDR3 length equals 16 residues. The V gene's germline CDR1 is MDHEN and CDR2 SYDVKM. Trimming cost V 6 bases and J 5 bases; bases outside gene matches: 14.

This chain connects TRBV7-8 to TRBJ1-3; D is ambiguous. V dropped 3 bases and J dropped 2 bases, with 11 bases sitting between them. This CDR3 has 15 residues. Germline values: CDR1 SGHVS, CDR2 FQNEAQ. CDR3 coding DNA: TGTGCCAGCAGCTTTTGGGAGGGTGCTGGAAACACCATATATTTT. This codes for CASSFWEGAGNTIYF. Full variable domain (missing parts from reference TRBV7-8 and TRBJ1-3): GAGVSQSPRYKVAKRGQDVALRCDPISGHVSLFWYQQALGQGPEFLTYFQNEAQLDKSGLPSDRFFAERPEGSVSTLKIQRTQQEDSAVYLCASSFWEGAGNTIYFGEGSWLTVV.

The CDR3 region is CASSYRQSSGNTIYF. The CDR3 coding sequence is TGTGCCAGCAGCTACAGACAGTCGTCTGGAAACACCATATATTTT. This chain connects TRBV7-9 to TRBJ1-3, with D perhaps matching TRBD1 (5 bases). The length of the CDR3 is 15 residues. Germline V gives CDR1 SEHNR, CDR2 FQNEAQ (reference sequence). The V end lost 4 bases, the J end lost 1 base, and 11 bases lay between the germline ends. The complete variable domain, with remaining parts taken from reference TRBV7-9 and TRBJ1-3, reads DTGVSQNPRHKITKRGQNVTFRCDPISEHNRLYWYRQTLGQGPEFLTYFQNEAQLEKSRLLSDRFSAERPKGSFSTLEIQRTEQGDSAMYLCASSYRQSSGNTIYFGEGSWLTVV.

The V call is TRBV10-3, the J call TRBJ1-1, with 8 bases identical to TRBD1. The V gene's germline CDR1 is ENHRY and CDR2 SYGVKD. The CDR3 is 15 residues long. V lost 10 bases, J lost 4 bases, and 14 bases stayed unmatched. DNA of the CDR3: TGTGCCAGTGATGACAGGGGTCGGGGCAGCACTGAAGCTTTCTTT. Amino acids: CASDDRGRGSTEAFF.

The J gene is TRBJ2-3, the V gene TRBV10-1; a weak D match, TRBD2 (5 bases). Trimming took 3 bases from V and 0 from J, leaving 13 bases between them. The CDR3 length is 16 residues. Germline values: CDR1 WNHNN, CDR2 SYGVQD (reference sequence). The CDR3 sequence: CASSDSGGPSTDTQYF. The DNA of the CDR3 is TGCGCCAGCAGTGACTCTGGAGGACCTAGCACAGATACGCAGTATTTT.

This chain connects TRBV10-3 to TRBJ1-2; D is possibly TRBD1 (5 bases). Trimming stripped 7 bases from V and 2 bases from J, with 17 bases between. This CDR3 is 15 amino acids long. Germline CDR1 and CDR2: ENHRY and SYGVKD. Here the CDR3 DNA reads TGTGCCATCACCGCAGTGGGGGGAGTGAACTATGGCTACACCTTC. Protein: CAITAVGGVNYGYTF.

The chain employs TRBV6-2 or TRBV6-3 and TRBJ2-1, with 16 bases lining up with TRBD2. The germline V gene encodes CDR1 MNHEY and CDR2 SVGEGT. The CDR3 contains 19 residues. The trim removed 2 bases at V and 8 bases at J, leaving 12 bases unmatched. DNA of the CDR3: TGTGCCAGCAGTTACCCCCGACTGGGACTAGCGGGAGGGCTCTATGAGCAGTTCTTC. Translating gives CASSYPRLGLAGGLYEQFF.

The chain carries TRBV11-3 and TRBJ2-5; 12 bases line up with TRBD2. The J segment lost 5 bases and the V segment lost 1 base, leaving 17 bases of the junction unmatched. This CDR3 is 20 amino acids long. The germline gives CDR1 SGHNT, CDR2 YENEEA. In nucleotides, the CDR3 is TGTGCCAGCAGCTTAGCGTTTACGGGACTAGCGGGCAATGTCGGGGAGACCCAGTACTTC. This codes for CASSLAFTGLAGNVGETQYF.

This sequence joins TRBV15 and TRBJ2-5; TRBD2 agrees at 11 bases. V lost 3 bases and J lost 5; bases outside the gene matches: 11. Germline V CDR1 and CDR2: LNHNV, YYDKDF (reference sequence). The CDR3 length is 17 residues. As DNA, the CDR3 is TGTGCCACCAGCAGGGCCCCTCTAGCGGGGGGATCGGAGACCCAGTACTTC. Amino acid sequence: CATSRAPLAGGSETQYF.